Listed here is a single T cell receptor beta chain. As yet, its antigen is unknown. The sample comes from a study of breast tumors, draining lymph nodes, adjacent tissues. Study observations and caveats: Tumor repertoires ranked between lymph nodes and nontumor tissue in diversity, with V and J gene preferences.

TCRdb re-analysed the multiplex PCR reads in MiXCR, keeping a single row per CDR3 protein. The sample yields 30,000 to 40,000 distinct CDR3 sequences, about 63% seen once. This CDR3 has 14 residues. The V gene lost 3 bases and the J gene lost 11 bases, with 17 bases spanning the gap. Germline V gene sequence: CDR1 LNHNV, CDR2 YYDKDF (reference sequence). The TCR sequence derives from a female donor with breast cancer. Some clones in this sample may be carry-over from other donors' samples. The chain combines TRBV15 with TRBJ2-1; D possibly corresponds to TRBD1 (6 bases). Sequencing was carried out using breast tumor tissue. Written as DNA, the CDR3 is TGTGCCACCAGCAGTCCGAATGACAGGACAAAGCAGTTCTTC. Protein sequence: CATSSPNDRTKQFF.